This is a list of T cell receptor beta chains from one sample in a study of blood T cells in healthy people across ages. TCRdb reprocessed the 5' RACE reads with MiXCR, giving one entry per CDR3 protein. The sample shows under 2 million distinct CDR3 sequences, about 35% of them seen only once. The sample consisted of blood. The origin of the receptors is a woman aged 30 to 39 in good health. The CDR3 runs from the conserved cysteine through the conserved F or W. The D gene is left open where the match is weak. The size field is filled for only some rows; it gives once, few, many or a size class.

TRBV5-8	.	TRBJ2-7	.	TGTGCCAGCAGCTTCGACTTAGGGGTACTCTCCTACGAGCAGTACTTC	CASSFDLGVLSYEQYF
TRBV7-9	many	TRBJ2-3	.	TGTGCCAGCAGCTTAGCGGCTAGACCAGATACGCAGTATTTT	CASSLAARPDTQYF
TRBV20-1	.	TRBJ2-1	TRBD2	TGCAGTGCTAGGGCAAGACTAGCGGGACCCTCCTACAATGAGCAGTTCTTC	CSARARLAGPSYNEQFF
TRBV9	few	TRBJ1-1	.	TGTGCCAGCAGCCTTGGTGTGTCTCTGAACACTGAAGCTTTCTTT	CASSLGVSLNTEAFF
TRBV27	.	TRBJ2-7	.	TGTGCCAGCAGTTTAGGAATGGGGCGGGACCCCTACGAGCAGTACTTC	CASSLGMGRDPYEQYF
TRBV9	few	TRBJ2-7	TRBD1	TGTGCCAGCAGCGTGCCGGGACAGGGGGTCTACGAGCAGTACTTC	CASSVPGQGVYEQYF
TRBV9	few	TRBJ2-3	.	TGTGCCAGCAGCGCTACACGGGTTTCGTCTAGCACAGATACGCAGTATTTT	CASSATRVSSSTDTQYF
TRBV6-1	.	TRBJ2-7	TRBD2	TGTGCCAGCAGCGGCTCTCGGGGGGTTTTTGAAGAGCAGTACTTC	CASSGSRGVFEEQYF
TRBV7-3	.	TRBJ2-1	TRBD2	TGTGCCTGCAGCTTATCTAGCGGAGCCTACAATGAGCAGTTCTTC	CACSLSSGAYNEQFF
TRBV9	.	TRBJ2-1	.	TGTGCCAGCAGCGTAGGGGGGAGCTGGAACTACAATGAGCAGTTCTTC	CASSVGGSWNYNEQFF
TRBV4-2	.	TRBJ2-1	TRBD2	TGTGCCAGCAGGCGCCTAGAGCGGGAGGGTTACAATGAGCAGTTCTTC	CASRRLEREGYNEQFF
TRBV4-1	many	TRBJ2-2	.	TGCGCCAGCAGCCTCCAAGGGTACCGGGGGGCGGGTGGCACCGGGGAGCTGTTTTTT	CASSLQGYRGAGGTGELFF
TRBV15	few	TRBJ1-2	TRBD1	TGTGCCACCAGCAGAGCTCTCCCGGGACAGCGAGCTAACTATGGCTACACCTTC	CATSRALPGQRANYGYTF
TRBV18	.	TRBJ1-2	.	TGTGCCAGCTCATTGACAGACCGGGATGGCTACACCTTC	CASSLTDRDGYTF
TRBV2	once	TRBJ2-3	.	TGTGCCAGCCAGTGGGGGAGTGGGTCAGATACGCAGTATTTT	CASQWGSGSDTQYF
TRBV20-1	few	TRBJ1-1	.	TGCAGTGCTAGGCCTCCTTTCCGGGGTGGGAAGAACACTGAAGCTTTCTTT	CSARPPFRGGKNTEAFF
TRBV12-3/TRBV12-4	.	TRBJ1-2	.	TGTGCCAGCAGTTTAGCCCTGGGACCCGCAAGGAATGGCTACACCTTC	CASSLALGPARNGYTF
TRBV7-9	.	TRBJ2-7	.	TGTGTCAGCAGCTTATTAGACCTTCCCAGGACAACCAGCCCCCCCTACGAGCAGTACTTC	CVSSLLDLPRTTSPPYEQYF
TRBV6-6	few	TRBJ1-1	.	TGTGCCAGCATCCCAGACGAAAGGGTTACTGAAGCTTTCTTT	CASIPDERVTEAFF
TRBV27	few	TRBJ2-1	TRBD2	TGTGCCAGCAGTTTATTTGGGACTAGCGGCCCCTCCTACAATGAGCAGTTCTTC	CASSLFGTSGPSYNEQFF
TRBV9	.	TRBJ2-1	.	TGTGCCAGCAGCGTAGAAGGGTCTGCATACAATGAGCAGTTCTTC	CASSVEGSAYNEQFF
TRBV4-2	many	TRBJ2-1	TRBD2	TGTGCCAGCAGCCAACTCCTAGCGGGAGGTTTCGGCAATGAGCAGTTCTTC	CASSQLLAGGFGNEQFF
TRBV9	few	TRBJ2-1	.	TGTGCCAGCAGCGTAGAGGTAGGGTTGGGGGACAATGAGCAGTTCTTC	CASSVEVGLGDNEQFF
TRBV20-1	.	TRBJ1-5	.	TGCAGTGCTAGAGATCGGAGTAGCAATCAGACCCAGCATTTT	CSARDRSSNQTQHF
TRBV4-1	.	TRBJ2-3	.	TGCGCCAGCAGCCGCACTAGCATATCGACAGATACGCAGTATTTT	CASSRTSISTDTQYF
TRBV24-1	.	TRBJ2-5	TRBD1	TGTGCCACCAGTGAAGGTGACAGGGGAGAGACCCAGTACTTC	CATSEGDRGETQYF
TRBV5-1	.	TRBJ2-1	.	TGCGCCAGCAGCTTGCTAACAGACAATGAGCAGTTCTTC	CASSLLTDNEQFF
TRBV20-1	.	TRBJ2-5	.	TGCAGTGCTAGAGACCCCCGGGGGTTGCGGACCCAGTACTTC	CSARDPRGLRTQYF
TRBV7-9	.	TRBJ2-4	.	TGTGCCAGCAGCTTAACAGGGCCAAACATTCAGTACTTC	CASSLTGPNIQYF
TRBV3-1	.	TRBJ1-1	.	TGTGCCAGCAGCCAAGAGAAAGTGGAAATAAACACTGAAGCTTTCTTT	CASSQEKVEINTEAFF
TRBV4-1	.	TRBJ2-3	TRBD2	TGCGCCAGCAGCCGCGGAAGCGGGGCCTCCCTCACAGATACGCAGTATTTT	CASSRGSGASLTDTQYF
TRBV10-3	.	TRBJ2-1	.	TGTGCCATCAGGGAAAGGGATAATGAGCAGTTCTTC	CAIRERDNEQFF
TRBV5-1	.	TRBJ2-4	.	TGCGCCAGCAGCCCGCCCCTCGACAGGTACGGGACCAAAAACATTCAGTACTTC	CASSPPLDRYGTKNIQYF
TRBV5-6	.	TRBJ2-2	.	TGTGCCAGCAGCCCAGATTTTGGGTCCCCCGGCGGGGAGCTGTTTTTT	CASSPDFGSPGGELFF
TRBV7-9	.	TRBJ2-3	TRBD1	TGTGCCAGCAGCGCCTCTACGGGACAGGGGGCTTTGGATACGCAGTATTTT	CASSASTGQGALDTQYF
TRBV7-8	few	TRBJ2-5	.	TGTGCCAGCAGCTTAGCGTTTCCTGTGGAGACCCAGTACTTC	CASSLAFPVETQYF
TRBV6-6	few	TRBJ2-1	TRBD2	TGTGCCAGCGGGGGACTAGCGGGAGGAAATGAGCAGTTCTTC	CASGGLAGGNEQFF
TRBV5-1	.	TRBJ2-1	.	TGCGCCAGCAGCTCGCCGTCCTACAATGAGCAGTTCTTC	CASSSPSYNEQFF
TRBV20-1	.	TRBJ2-1	TRBD2	TGCAGTGCTAGACCCCTAGGGGTAGGCGGGAGGGCCGCCTACAATGAGCAGTTCTTC	CSARPLGVGGRAAYNEQFF
TRBV7-2	many	TRBJ2-3	TRBD2	TGTGCCAGCAGCTTAGATATTAGCGGGGTGCCCAGAACAGATACGCAGTATTTT	CASSLDISGVPRTDTQYF
TRBV4-1	few	TRBJ2-2	.	TGCGCCAGCAGCCAAGGTACAGGGACGAACACCGGGGAGCTGTTTTTT	CASSQGTGTNTGELFF
TRBV3-1	many	TRBJ2-7	.	TGTGCCAGCAGCCAAGATGAACTAGCCCAGGGAGAGCAGTACTTC	CASSQDELAQGEQYF
TRBV9	.	TRBJ2-7	TRBD1	TGTGCCAGCAGCGGGGGAGACAGGGCCCACGAGCAGTACTTC	CASSGGDRAHEQYF
TRBV5-1	.	TRBJ1-1	TRBD1	TGCGCCAGCAGCCTGGAGGGACAGGGGCCCACTGAAGCTTTCTTT	CASSLEGQGPTEAFF
TRBV20-1	.	TRBJ2-1	TRBD1	TGCAGTGCCCAGACAGGGGGAGGGTACAATGAGCAGTTCTTC	CSAQTGGGYNEQFF
TRBV12-3/TRBV12-4	.	TRBJ1-5	TRBD1	TGTGCCAGCAGCCGACAGGGGAACAATCAGCCCCAGCATTTT	CASSRQGNNQPQHF